This entry describes one T cell receptor beta chain. Its antigen is not yet known. Base quality data are lacking; no much larger clone is found one base away. Measured from the cysteine to the phenylalanine, the CDR3 is 14 residues long. Only CDR3 DNA is held: 42 bases, read in frame from base 1. CDR1 MGHDK and CDR2 SYGVNS are derived from the germline V gene. At the junction V is shortened by 3 bases and J by 7 bases, with 15 bases in between. The data derive from a study of siplizumab effects on memory and regulatory T cells (dated by TCRdb to the late 2010s). With respect to the entire study: The study looked at the effect of siplizumab, an anti-CD2 antibody, on alloreactive T-cell subsets in allogeneic mixed lymphocyte reactions made from human PBMCs. Study-wide findings and limitations: About 75-96% of proliferating CD4+ or CD8+ clones could not be given a naive or memory phenotype. Siplizumab significantly reduced the cumulative frequency of alloreactive sequences traceable to unstimulated CD4+ memory T cells. Of the alloreactive CD4+ clones that could be mapped, the Treg-derived share averaged approximately 69% with siplizumab compared with under 35% in control reactions. No functional confirmation was obtained for the suppressive function of proliferating Tregs from siplizumab cultures. Compared with memory T cells, unstimulated naive T cells appeared more diverse, and naive cells seemed to make a substantial contribution to the alloresponse. Sequences below about 10^-5 frequency were poorly captured, so only a minor fraction of alloreactive clones could be mapped to unstimulated subsets.

Sorted unstimulated T cells, along with proliferating T cells recovered from mixed lymphocyte reactions, underwent TCRbeta CDR3 sequencing. Fresh whole blood from about ten HLA-typed healthy donors served as the source for isolating PBMCs. To map where alloreactive clones came from, CD4+ regulatory T cells in the unstimulated state were FACS-sorted. The protocol used for the library was the immunoSEQ multiplex PCR assay. Each sample had some 10^5 TCR templates assayed by the deep sequencing platform. Genomic DNA extracted from sorted T cells was used for TCRbeta CDR3 sequencing. The source study handled its data this way. The R programming language was used for clonal analysis of the TCRbeta CDR3 data. Comparing unstimulated samples against CFSE-low samples taken after the reaction was how alloreactive CD4+ and CD8+ clones were defined. Regulatory or non-regulatory origin of alloreactive CD4+ clones was assigned by matching sequences to the sorted unstimulated Treg and non-Treg repertoires. In its TCRdb copy, this immuneACCESS table keeps in-frame sequences only and misses some clones. Where compared with another copy, unresolved V genes explain less than half of these, and the others have no known cause. From that table come the V and J calls and clone size; the DNA was used to work out D and trimming. In this sample the table shows under 85,000 clones, 75% to 90% of which occur a single time. In total, the top ten clones hold 1.7% of the sample.

The V and J segments used are TRBV25-1 and TRBJ1-1, with TRBD1 perhaps the D gene, on 5 matching bases. Sequencing was performed on Tregs sorted from blood. The clonotype originates from a human donor in good health. The CDR3 protein: CASSDMGPRREAFF. Here is the DNA: TGTGCCAGCAGTGATATGGGGCCGAGGCGTGAAGCTTTCTTT.